One and the same sample provided the 11 T cell receptor beta chains below, sequenced in a study of blood T cell repertoires in COVID-19. Assay used: immunoSEQ multiplex PCR; TCRdb lists only in-frame clones, some missing. Of around 290,000 clones listed, approximately 89% are singletons. Input material: PBMCs or T cells enriched from blood (not recorded which). These receptors all stem from a woman aged 18-29 years who had recovered from COVID-19.

The chain uses TRBV11-1 and TRBJ1-1, with a possible D match to TRBD1 (5 bases). V lost 5 bases and J 1 base, leaving 17 bases between the germline ends. The CDR3 contains 16 residues. Germline CDR1 and CDR2: SGHAT and FQDESV (reference sequence). In nucleotides, the CDR3 is TGTGCCAGCAGCCCCCCCGGGCAGGGAACGAACACTGAAGCTTTCTTT. It encodes CASSPPGQGTNTEAFF.

The rearrangement links TRBV5-4 to TRBJ2-7, with a tentative D call TRBD2 (5 bases). The CDR3 runs to 16 residues. Trimming cost V 4 bases and J 3 bases, with 20 bases left between them. The germline V gene encodes CDR1 SGHNT and CDR2 YYREEE (reference sequence). CDR3 nucleotides: TGTGCCAGCAGCCCGGGGTTTTACTCGCGGAACTACGAGCAGTACTTC. It codes for CASSPGFYSRNYEQYF.

In its sample, this clone was seen once. The same CDR3 arises from other DNA sequences in this sample as well. The chain employs TRBV15 and TRBJ1-6, with D perhaps TRBD1 (6 bases). Germline V lookup: CDR1 LNHNV, CDR2 YYDKDF (reference sequence). Trimming left V 0 bases short and J 7 bases short, with 10 bases between. The CDR3 has 15 amino acids. In DNA form, the CDR3 reads TGTGCCACCAGCAGAGATCGTCAGGGGAATTCACCCCTCCACTTT. It codes for CATSRDRQGNSPLHF.

This chain links TRBV10-3 with TRBJ1-2, with 7 bases lining up with TRBD1. Trimming cost V 0 bases and J 4 bases; bases outside gene matches: 14. Germline CDR1 reads ENHRY; CDR2 reads SYGVKD. This CDR3 is built from 18 residues. CDR3: CAISESGTVRFSFYGYTF. In DNA, the CDR3 is TGTGCCATCAGTGAGTCGGGGACAGTAAGGTTCTCGTTCTATGGCTACACCTTC.

The rearrangement uses TRBV28 and TRBJ2-3; 8 nucleotides agree with TRBD2. The CDR3 is 19 residues long. Germline V CDR1 and CDR2: MDHEN, SYDVKM. J lost 5 bases, V lost 5 bases, and 21 bases had no gene match. The CDR3 is CASSPGLRTSIQHRDTQYF. Written as DNA, the CDR3 is TGTGCCAGCAGTCCAGGTCTCCGGACTAGCATCCAACACAGAGATACGCAGTATTTT. Drawing the rest from reference TRBV28 and TRBJ2-3, the complete variable domain is DVKVTQSSRYLVKRTGEKVFLECVQDMDHENMFWYRQDPGLGLRLIYFSYDVKMKEKGDIPEGYSVSREKKERFSLILESASTNQTSMYLCASSPGLRTSIQHRDTQYFGPGTRLTVL.

The chain links TRBV7-2 to TRBJ2-2; D unclear. The V and J ends lost 6 bases and 6 bases respectively, with 14 bases between them. The length of the CDR3 is 14 residues. Germline loops: CDR1 SGHTA, CDR2 FQGNSA. As DNA, the CDR3 is TGTGCCAGCAGGACAAATAGTTATGCCGGGGAGCTGTTTTTT. Encoded protein: CASRTNSYAGELFF. Full variable domain (remainder filled in from reference TRBV7-2 and TRBJ2-2): GAGVSQSPSNKVTEKGKDVELRCDPISGHTALYWYRQSLGQGLEFLIYFQGNSAPDKSGLPSDRFSAERTGGSVSTLTIQRTQQEDSAVYLCASRTNSYAGELFFGEGSRLTVL.

J is TRBJ2-7 and V is TRBV11-2; 7 positions match TRBD1. Per germline, CDR1 SGHAT and CDR2 FQNNGV. With 4 bases clipped from V and 7 bases from J, the junction kept 10 bases outside the gene matches. The CDR3 loop spans 14 amino acids. The CDR3 here is CASSSGGAGGEQYF. In DNA form, the CDR3 reads TGTGCCAGCAGCTCGGGTGGGGCAGGGGGAGAGCAGTACTTC.

The chain carries TRBV19 and TRBJ1-1, with D possibly matching TRBD1 (5 bases). The CDR3 has 13 residues. CDR1 and CDR2 (germline): LNHDA, SQIVND (reference sequence). The V end lost 2 bases, the J end lost 6 bases, and 10 bases lay between the germline ends. DNA for the CDR3: TGTGCCAGTAGTATAAATTCGGGGGCTGAAGCTTTCTTT. Translated, it gives CASSINSGAEAFF.

The V gene is TRBV7-2, the J gene TRBJ2-7; 8 nucleotides align to TRBD2. Germline assignment: CDR1 SGHTA and CDR2 FQGNSA. There are 14 residues in the CDR3. J gave up 6 bases and V 3 bases, and 7 bases lay outside the gene matches. CDR3 sequence: CASSFPGLGIEQYF. CDR3 sequence (DNA): TGTGCCAGCAGCTTCCCGGGACTAGGGATCGAGCAGTACTTC.

The genes are TRBV4-1 and TRBJ2-7; 12 nucleotides match TRBD2. Germline-derived CDR1 and CDR2 are MGHRA and YSYEKL. After removal of 4 bases from V and 1 base from J, the junction contained 5 bases not matched to a gene. The CDR3 is made up of 16 amino acids. As DNA, the CDR3 is TGCGCCAGCAGCCTGACTAGCGGGAGAGCATCCTACGAGCAGTACTTC. Protein: CASSLTSGRASYEQYF.

The chain is built from TRBV7-9 and TRBJ2-5; 8 nucleotides align to TRBD1. The trim removed 1 base at V and 7 bases at J, leaving 8 bases unmatched. This CDR3 has 15 amino acids. Germline CDR1 SEHNR, CDR2 FQNEAQ (reference sequence). DNA for the CDR3: TGTGCCAGCAGCTTAGGGACAGGGCGGCCAGGGACCCAGTACTTC. This codes for CASSLGTGRPGTQYF.